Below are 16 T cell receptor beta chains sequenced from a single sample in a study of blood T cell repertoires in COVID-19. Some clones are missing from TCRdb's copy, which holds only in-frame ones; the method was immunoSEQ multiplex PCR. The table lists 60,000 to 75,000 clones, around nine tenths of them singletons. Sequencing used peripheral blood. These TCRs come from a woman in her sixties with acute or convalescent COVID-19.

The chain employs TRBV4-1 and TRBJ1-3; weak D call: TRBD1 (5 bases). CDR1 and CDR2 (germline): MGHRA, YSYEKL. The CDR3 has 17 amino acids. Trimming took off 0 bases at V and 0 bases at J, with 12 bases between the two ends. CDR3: CASSQEPGYGSGNTIYF. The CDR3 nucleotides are TGCGCCAGCAGCCAAGAGCCAGGGTACGGCTCTGGAAACACCATATATTTT.

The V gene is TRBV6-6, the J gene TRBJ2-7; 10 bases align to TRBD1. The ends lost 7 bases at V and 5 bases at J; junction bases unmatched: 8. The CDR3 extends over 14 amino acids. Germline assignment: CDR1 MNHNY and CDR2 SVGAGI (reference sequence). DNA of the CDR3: TGTGCCAGCACCCAGAGGGACAGGGGTCACGAGCAGTACTTC. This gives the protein CASTQRDRGHEQYF.

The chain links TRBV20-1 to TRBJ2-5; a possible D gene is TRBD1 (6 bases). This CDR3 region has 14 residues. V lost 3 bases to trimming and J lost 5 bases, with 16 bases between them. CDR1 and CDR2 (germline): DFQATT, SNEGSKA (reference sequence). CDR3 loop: CSASLGTGPETQYF. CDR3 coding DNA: TGCAGTGCTAGTCTAGGTACAGGGCCTGAGACCCAGTACTTC.

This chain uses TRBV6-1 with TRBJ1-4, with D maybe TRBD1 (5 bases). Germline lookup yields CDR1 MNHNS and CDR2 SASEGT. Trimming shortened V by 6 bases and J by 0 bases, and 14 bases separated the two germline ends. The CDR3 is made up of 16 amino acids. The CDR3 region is CASSETSTATNEKLFF. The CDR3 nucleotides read TGTGCCAGCAGCGAAACTTCGACAGCAACTAATGAAAAACTGTTTTTT.

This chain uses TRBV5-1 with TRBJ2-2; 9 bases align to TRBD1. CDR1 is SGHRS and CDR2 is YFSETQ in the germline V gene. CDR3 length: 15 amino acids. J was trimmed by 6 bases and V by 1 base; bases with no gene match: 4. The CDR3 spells CASSLTGGAPGELFF. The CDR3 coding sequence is TGCGCCAGCAGCTTGACAGGGGGCGCCCCCGGGGAGCTGTTTTTT.

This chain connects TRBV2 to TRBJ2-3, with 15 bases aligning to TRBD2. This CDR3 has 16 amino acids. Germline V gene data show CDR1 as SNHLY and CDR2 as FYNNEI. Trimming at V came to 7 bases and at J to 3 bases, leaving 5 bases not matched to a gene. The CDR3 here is CASILGLAGGTDTQYF. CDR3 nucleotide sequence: TGTGCCAGCATCTTAGGACTAGCGGGGGGGACAGATACGCAGTATTTT. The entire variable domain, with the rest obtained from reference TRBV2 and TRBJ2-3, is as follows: EPEVTQTPSHQVTQMGQEVILRCVPISNHLYFYWYRQILGQKVEFLVSFYNNEISEKSEIFDDQFSVERPDGSNFTLKIRSTKLEDSAMYFCASILGLAGGTDTQYFGPGTRLTVL.

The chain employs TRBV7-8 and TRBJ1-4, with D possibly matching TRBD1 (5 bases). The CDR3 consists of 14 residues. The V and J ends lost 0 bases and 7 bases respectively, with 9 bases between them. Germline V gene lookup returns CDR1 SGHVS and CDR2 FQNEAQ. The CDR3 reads CASSLARVGEKLFF. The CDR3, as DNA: TGTGCCAGCAGCTTAGCCAGGGTGGGTGAAAAACTGTTTTTT.

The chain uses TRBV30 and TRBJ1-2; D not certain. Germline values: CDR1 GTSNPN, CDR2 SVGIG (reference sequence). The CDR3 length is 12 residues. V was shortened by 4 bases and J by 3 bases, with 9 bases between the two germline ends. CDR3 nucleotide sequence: TGTGCCTGGACCCGGTCGGACTATGGCTACACCTTC. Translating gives CAWTRSDYGYTF.

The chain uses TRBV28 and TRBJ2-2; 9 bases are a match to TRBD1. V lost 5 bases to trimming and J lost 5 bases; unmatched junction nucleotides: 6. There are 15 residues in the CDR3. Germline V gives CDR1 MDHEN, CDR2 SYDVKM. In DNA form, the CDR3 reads TGTGCCAGCAGTATACAGGGGGCTAGGACCGGGGAGCTGTTTTTT. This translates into CASSIQGARTGELFF.

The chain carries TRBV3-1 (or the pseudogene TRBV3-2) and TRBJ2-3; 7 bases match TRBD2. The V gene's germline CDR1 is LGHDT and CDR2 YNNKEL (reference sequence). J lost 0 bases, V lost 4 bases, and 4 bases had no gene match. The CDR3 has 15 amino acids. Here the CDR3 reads CASSRRGTSTDTQYF. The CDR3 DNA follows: TGTGCCAGCAGCCGGCGGGGGACTAGCACAGATACGCAGTATTTT.

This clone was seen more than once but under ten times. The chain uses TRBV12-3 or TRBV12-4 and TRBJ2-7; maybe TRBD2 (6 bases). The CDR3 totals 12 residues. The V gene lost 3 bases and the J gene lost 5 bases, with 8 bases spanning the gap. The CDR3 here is CASSFRGNEQYF. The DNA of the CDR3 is TGTGCCAGCAGTTTTCGGGGGAACGAGCAGTACTTC.

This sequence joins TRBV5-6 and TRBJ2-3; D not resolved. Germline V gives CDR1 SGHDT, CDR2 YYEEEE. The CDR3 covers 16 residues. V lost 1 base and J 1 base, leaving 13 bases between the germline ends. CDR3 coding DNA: TGTGCCAGCAGCTTGTCTCCCACGGAGCGCACAGATACGCAGTATTTT. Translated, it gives CASSLSPTERTDTQYF.

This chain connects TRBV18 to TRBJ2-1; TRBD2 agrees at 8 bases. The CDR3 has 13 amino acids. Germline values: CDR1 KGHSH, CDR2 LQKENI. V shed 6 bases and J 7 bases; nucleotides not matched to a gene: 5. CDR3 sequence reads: CASSSGVDNEQFF. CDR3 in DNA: TGTGCCAGCTCTAGCGGGGTCGATAATGAGCAGTTCTTC.

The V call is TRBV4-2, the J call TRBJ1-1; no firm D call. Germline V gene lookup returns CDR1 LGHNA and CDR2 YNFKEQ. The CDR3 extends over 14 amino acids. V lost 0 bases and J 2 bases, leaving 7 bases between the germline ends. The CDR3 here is CASSQDTANTEAFF. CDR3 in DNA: TGTGCCAGCAGCCAAGATACAGCCAACACTGAAGCTTTCTTT.

The CDR3 loop reads CASSLVAGDTGELFF. The CDR3 nucleotides read TGTGCCAGCAGCTTAGTGGCCGGGGACACCGGGGAGCTGTTTTTT. The V gene is TRBV7-2, the J gene TRBJ2-2; a possible D gene is TRBD2 (5 bases). V was shortened by 1 base and J by 3 bases, with 9 bases between the two germline ends. The CDR3 totals 15 residues. CDR1 is SGHTA, CDR2 FQGNSA, per germline.

The CDR3 DNA reads as TGTGCCAGTAGTGAGGGACTACCAGATACTAACTATGGCTACACCTTC. Translated, it gives CASSEGLPDTNYGYTF. The V gene is TRBV19, the J gene TRBJ1-2; D perhaps matches TRBD1 (5 bases). The CDR3 is made up of 16 amino acids. From germline, CDR1 is LNHDA and CDR2 SQIVND (reference sequence). V lost 5 bases and J 0 bases, leaving 16 bases between the germline ends.